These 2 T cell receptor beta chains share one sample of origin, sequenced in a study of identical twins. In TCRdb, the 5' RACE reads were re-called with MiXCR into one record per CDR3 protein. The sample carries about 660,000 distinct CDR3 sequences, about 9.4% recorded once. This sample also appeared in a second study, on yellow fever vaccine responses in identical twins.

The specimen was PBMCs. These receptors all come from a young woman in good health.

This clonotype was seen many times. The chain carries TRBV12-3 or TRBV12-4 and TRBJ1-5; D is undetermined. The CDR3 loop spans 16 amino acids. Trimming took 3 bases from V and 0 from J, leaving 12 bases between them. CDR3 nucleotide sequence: TGTGCCAGCAGTTTTCTATCTGGCCCTAGCAATCAGCCCCAGCATTTT. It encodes CASSFLSGPSNQPQHF.

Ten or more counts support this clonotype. CDR3 coding DNA: TGCGCCAGCAGCTGGGACAAATCCTATGGCTACACCTTC. It encodes CASSWDKSYGYTF. V is TRBV5-1 and J is TRBJ1-2, with a tentative D call TRBD1 (6 bases). V was clipped by 3 bases and J by 4 bases, with 10 bases between them. Germline CDR1 reads SGHRS; CDR2 reads YFSETQ. This CDR3 region has 13 residues.